This entry lists 14 T cell receptor beta chains sequenced from one sample in a study of blood T cell repertoires in COVID-19. The method was immunoSEQ multiplex PCR; TCRdb's version includes in-frame clones alone and lacks a portion of them. Among a few hundred thousand clones listed, roughly 85% were seen once. Source material: peripheral blood. All receptors come from a man aged 50-60 years with active or convalescent COVID-19.

The chain has TRBV28 and TRBJ2-7; D perhaps matches TRBD2 (6 bases). The CDR3 totals 14 residues. CDR1 and CDR2 (germline): MDHEN, SYDVKM. V was trimmed by 5 bases and J by 2 bases, leaving 13 bases between them. The CDR3 reads CASSGLLGTYEQYF. The CDR3 DNA reads TGTGCCAGCAGTGGACTACTGGGGACCTACGAGCAGTACTTC.

The chain links TRBV6-5 to TRBJ2-3, with D perhaps TRBD1 (6 bases). V lost 7 bases to trimming and J lost 8 bases, with 19 bases between them. Germline loops: CDR1 MNHEY, CDR2 SVGAGI. The CDR3 contains 14 residues. CDR3 loop: CASTGPHRDGTQYF. The CDR3 DNA follows: TGTGCCAGCACCGGACCTCACAGGGATGGTACGCAGTATTTT.

The V and J genes are TRBV18 and TRBJ2-3; D gene unclear. CDR1 and CDR2 from the germline V gene are KGHSH and LQKENI. This CDR3 has 16 residues. V dropped 3 bases and J dropped 3 bases, with 16 bases sitting between them. The CDR3 region has the DNA TGTGCCAGCTCACCGGCGCAGCGCGGCACGACAGATACGCAGTATTTT. Residues: CASSPAQRGTTDTQYF. Using reference TRBV18 and TRBJ2-3 for the parts outside the CDR3, the full variable domain is NAGVMQNPRHLVRRRGQEARLRCSPMKGHSHVYWYRQLPEEGLKFMVYLQKENIIDESGMPKERFSAEFPKEGPSILRIQQVVRGDSAAYFCASSPAQRGTTDTQYFGPGTRLTVL.

The chain combines TRBV29-1 with TRBJ2-7; D is uncertain. This CDR3 spans 11 amino acids. V lost 7 bases to trimming and J lost 6 bases, with 13 bases between them. Germline V gene sequence: CDR1 SQVTM, CDR2 ANQGSEA. In DNA, the CDR3 is TGCAGCGGGTTCACTACTGGCGAGCAGTACTTC. This codes for CSGFTTGEQYF.

J is TRBJ2-1 and V is TRBV27, with D maybe TRBD1 (5 bases). The CDR3 is 15 residues long. V gave up 3 bases and J gave up 2 bases, with 11 bases separating them. CDR1 and CDR2 (germline): MNHEY, SMNVEV (reference sequence). The CDR3 DNA reads TGTGCCAGCAGTTTGAGCCAGGGCACCTACAATGAGCAGTTCTTC. Translation: CASSLSQGTYNEQFF.

This chain joins TRBV23-1 and TRBJ2-7, with 7 bases fitting TRBD1. TRBV23-1 is identified as an open reading frame with a role that is uncertain. This CDR3 comprises 15 residues. V lost 7 bases to trimming and J lost 4 bases; unmatched junction nucleotides: 13. CDR3 DNA: TGCGCCAGCACCACGGACAGGCCAGCCGGATACGAGCAGTACTTC. It translates to CASTTDRPAGYEQYF.

This clone was recorded only once. The chain recombines TRBV4-2 with TRBJ2-7; D perhaps matches TRBD2 (6 bases). This CDR3 region has 14 residues. Germline CDR1 and CDR2: LGHNA and YNFKEQ. V gave up 3 bases and J gave up 4 bases, with 13 bases separating them. Written as DNA, the CDR3 is TGTGCCAGCAGCCACGGAGGCGGGGATTACGAGCAGTACTTC. Its protein is CASSHGGGDYEQYF.

The chain combines TRBV19 with TRBJ2-1, with a weak D call TRBD2 (6 bases). The germline CDR1 and CDR2 sequences are LNHDA and SQIVND (reference sequence). The CDR3 consists of 15 residues. Trimming left V 3 bases short and J 1 base short, with 10 bases between. The CDR3 DNA sequence: TGTGCCAGTAGTATTGCGGGAAATTCCTACAATGAGCAGTTCTTC. It is translated as CASSIAGNSYNEQFF.

The rearrangement joins TRBV30 to TRBJ2-2, with D possibly matching TRBD1 (5 bases). The germline CDR1 and CDR2 sequences are GTSNPN and SVGIG (reference sequence). The germline V and J ends were trimmed by 4 bases and 1 base, with 7 bases remaining between them. The CDR3 sequence is 13 residues long. CDR3 sequence: CAWIRGNTGELFF. The CDR3 nucleotides read TGTGCCTGGATTAGGGGGAACACCGGGGAGCTGTTTTTT.

V usage is TRBV19 and J usage is TRBJ2-2; D ambiguous. The CDR3 runs to 12 residues. Germline V CDR1 and CDR2: LNHDA, SQIVND (reference sequence). The V gene lost 4 bases and the J gene lost 8 bases, with 8 bases spanning the gap. The CDR3 DNA is TGTGCCAGTAGTAGCCACGGGGGGGAGCTGTTTTTT. Its protein is CASSSHGGELFF.

The rearrangement joins TRBV7-3 to TRBJ1-1; D is uncertain. The V and J ends lost 0 bases and 3 bases respectively, with 5 bases between them. Per germline, CDR1 SGHTA and CDR2 FQGTGA. This CDR3 has 13 amino acids. This chain's CDR3 is CASSLTSDTEAFF. In DNA, the CDR3 is TGTGCCAGCAGCTTAACGTCTGACACTGAAGCTTTCTTT.

J is TRBJ1-3 and V is TRBV5-6; the match to TRBD1 covers 8 bases. V shed 4 bases, J shed 4 bases, and the junction held 4 bases outside the gene matches. The CDR3 is made up of 14 amino acids. Per the germline V gene, CDR1 is SGHDT and CDR2 is YYEEEE. The CDR3 region has the DNA TGTGCCAGCAGCCTTACAGGGGGAGGAAACACCATATATTTT. Amino acid sequence: CASSLTGGGNTIYF.

The CDR3 loop is CASSFGALRDTEAFF. In DNA form, the CDR3 reads TGTGCCAGCAGTTTTGGGGCTCTCCGGGACACTGAAGCTTTCTTT. The genes are TRBV27 and TRBJ1-1, with D maybe TRBD1 (5 bases). V was pared by 3 bases and J by 3 bases, with 14 bases between. Germline V CDR1 and CDR2: MNHEY, SMNVEV (reference sequence). The CDR3 extends over 15 amino acids.

The chain recombines TRBV19 with TRBJ2-2; D might be TRBD1 (5 bases). This CDR3 comprises 15 residues. Germline loops: CDR1 LNHDA, CDR2 SQIVND (reference sequence). With 3 bases removed from V and 5 bases from J, the gap between germline ends came to 13 bases. CDR3 in amino acids: CASSIGQGRTGELFF. CDR3 nucleotides: TGTGCCAGTAGTATTGGGCAGGGAAGGACCGGGGAGCTGTTTTTT.